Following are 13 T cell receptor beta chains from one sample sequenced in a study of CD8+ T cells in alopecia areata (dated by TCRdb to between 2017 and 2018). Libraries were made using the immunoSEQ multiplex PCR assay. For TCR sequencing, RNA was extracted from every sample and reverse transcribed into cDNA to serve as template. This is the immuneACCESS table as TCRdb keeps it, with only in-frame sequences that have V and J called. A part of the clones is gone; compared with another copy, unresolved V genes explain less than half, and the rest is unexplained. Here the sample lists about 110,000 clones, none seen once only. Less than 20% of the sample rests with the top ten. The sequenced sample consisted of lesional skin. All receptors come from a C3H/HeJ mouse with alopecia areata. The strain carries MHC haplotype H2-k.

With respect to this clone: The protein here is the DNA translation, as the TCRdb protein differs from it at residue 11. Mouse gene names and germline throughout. CDR3 protein: CASSWTGPGNTLYF. CDR3 DNA, as far as it was read: TGTGCCAGCAGCTGGACAGGGCCGGGAAATACG. The J gene is TRBJ1-3, the V gene TRBV13-3, with 8 bases that match TRBD1. The read terminates 3 residues ahead of where the CDR3 ends, so the germline J gene completes it. The germline gives CDR1 NNHDY, CDR2 SYVADS. V shed 5 bases and J 4 bases; nucleotides not matched to a gene: 5. CDR3 length equals 14 residues.

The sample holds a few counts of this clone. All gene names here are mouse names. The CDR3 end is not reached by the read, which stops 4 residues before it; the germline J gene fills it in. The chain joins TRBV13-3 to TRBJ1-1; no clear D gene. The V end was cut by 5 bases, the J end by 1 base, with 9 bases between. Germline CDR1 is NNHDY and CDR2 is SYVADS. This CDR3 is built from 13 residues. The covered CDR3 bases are TGTGCCAGCAGCCCACAGAGAAACACA. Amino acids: CASSPQRNT. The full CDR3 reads CASSPQRNTEVFF.

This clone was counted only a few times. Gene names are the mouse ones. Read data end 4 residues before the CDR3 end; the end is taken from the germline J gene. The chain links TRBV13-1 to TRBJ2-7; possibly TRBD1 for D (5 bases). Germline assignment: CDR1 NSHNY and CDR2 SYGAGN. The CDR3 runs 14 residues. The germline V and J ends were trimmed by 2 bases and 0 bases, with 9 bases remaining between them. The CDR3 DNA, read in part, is TGTGCCAGCAGTGAGACAGTTTCCTCCTAT. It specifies CASSETVSSY. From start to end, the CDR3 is CASSETVSSYEQYF.

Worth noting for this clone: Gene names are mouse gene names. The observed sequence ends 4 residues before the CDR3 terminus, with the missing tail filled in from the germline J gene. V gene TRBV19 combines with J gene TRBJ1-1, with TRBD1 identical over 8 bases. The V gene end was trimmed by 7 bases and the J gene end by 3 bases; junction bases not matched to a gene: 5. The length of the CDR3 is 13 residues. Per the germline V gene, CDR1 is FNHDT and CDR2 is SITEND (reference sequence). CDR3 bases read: TGTGCCAGCTCCCAGGGGGCGGACACA. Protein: CASSQGADT. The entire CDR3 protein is CASSQGADTEVFF.

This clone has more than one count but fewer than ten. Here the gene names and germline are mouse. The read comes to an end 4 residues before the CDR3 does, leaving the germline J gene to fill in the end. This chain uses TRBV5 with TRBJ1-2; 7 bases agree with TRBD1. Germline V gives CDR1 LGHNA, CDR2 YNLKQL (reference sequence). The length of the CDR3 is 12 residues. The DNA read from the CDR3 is TGTGCCAGCAGCCTACGACAGGGC. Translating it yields CASSLRQG. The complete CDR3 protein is CASSLRQGDYTF.

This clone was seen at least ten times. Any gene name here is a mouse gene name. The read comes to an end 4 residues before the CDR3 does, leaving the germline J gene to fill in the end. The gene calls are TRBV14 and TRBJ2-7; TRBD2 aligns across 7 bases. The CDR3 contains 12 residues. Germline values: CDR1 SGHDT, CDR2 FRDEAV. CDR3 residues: CASSPTGYEQYF. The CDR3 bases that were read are TGTGCCAGCAGTCCGACTGGGTAT.

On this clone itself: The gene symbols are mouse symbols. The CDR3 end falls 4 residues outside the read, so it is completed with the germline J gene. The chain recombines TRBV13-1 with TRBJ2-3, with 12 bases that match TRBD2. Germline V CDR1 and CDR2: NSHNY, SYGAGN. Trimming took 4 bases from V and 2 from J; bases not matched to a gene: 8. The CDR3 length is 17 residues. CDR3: CASSPLTGGADAETLYF. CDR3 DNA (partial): TGTGCCAGCAGTCCCCTGACTGGGGGGGCGGATGCAGAA.

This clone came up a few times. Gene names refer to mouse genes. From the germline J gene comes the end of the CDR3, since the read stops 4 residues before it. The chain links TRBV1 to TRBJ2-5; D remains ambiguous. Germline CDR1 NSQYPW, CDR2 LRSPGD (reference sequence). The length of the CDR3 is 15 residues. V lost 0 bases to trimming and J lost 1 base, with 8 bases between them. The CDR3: CTCSADDKHQDTQYF. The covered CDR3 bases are TGCACCTGCAGTGCAGATGACAAACACCAAGAC.

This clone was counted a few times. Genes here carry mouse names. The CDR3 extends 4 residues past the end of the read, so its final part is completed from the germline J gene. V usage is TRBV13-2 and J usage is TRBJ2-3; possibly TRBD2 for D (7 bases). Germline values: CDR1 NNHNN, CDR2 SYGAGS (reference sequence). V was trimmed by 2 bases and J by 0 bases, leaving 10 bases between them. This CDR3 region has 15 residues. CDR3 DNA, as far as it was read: TGTGCCAGCGGTGAGGGGGGCAGAAGTGCAGAA. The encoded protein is CASGEGGRSAE. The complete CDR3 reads CASGEGGRSAETLYF.

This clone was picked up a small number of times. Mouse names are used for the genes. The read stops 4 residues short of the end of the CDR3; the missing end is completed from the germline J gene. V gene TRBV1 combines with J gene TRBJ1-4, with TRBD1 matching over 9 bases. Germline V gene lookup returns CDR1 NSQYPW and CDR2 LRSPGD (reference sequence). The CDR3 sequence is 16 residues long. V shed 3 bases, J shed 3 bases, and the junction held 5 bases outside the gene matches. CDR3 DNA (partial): TGCACCTGCAGTGCGGACAGGGGAGAGCCCAACGAA. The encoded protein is CTCSADRGEPNE. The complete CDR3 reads CTCSADRGEPNERLFF.

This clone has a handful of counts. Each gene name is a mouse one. The part of the CDR3 DNA that was read is TGTGCTAGCAGGGCTGGGGGCCACTAT. It encodes CASRAGGHY. The CDR3 in its entirety is CASRAGGHYEQYF. This sequence joins TRBV17 and TRBJ2-7; the D gene is possibly TRBD2 (7 bases). The read halts 4 residues ahead of the CDR3 end, with the missing end drawn from the germline J gene. In germline, CDR1 is MNHDT, CDR2 YYDKIL. The V end lost 6 bases, the J end lost 3 bases, and 12 bases lay between the germline ends. The CDR3 extends over 13 amino acids.

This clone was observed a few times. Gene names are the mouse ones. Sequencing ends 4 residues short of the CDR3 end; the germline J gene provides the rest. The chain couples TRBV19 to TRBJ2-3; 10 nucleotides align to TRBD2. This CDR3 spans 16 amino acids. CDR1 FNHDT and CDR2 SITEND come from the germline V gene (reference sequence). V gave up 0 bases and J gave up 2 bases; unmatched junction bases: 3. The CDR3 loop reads CASSIGWGGAAETLYF. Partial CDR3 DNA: TGTGCCAGCAGTATAGGCTGGGGGGGCGCTGCAGAA.

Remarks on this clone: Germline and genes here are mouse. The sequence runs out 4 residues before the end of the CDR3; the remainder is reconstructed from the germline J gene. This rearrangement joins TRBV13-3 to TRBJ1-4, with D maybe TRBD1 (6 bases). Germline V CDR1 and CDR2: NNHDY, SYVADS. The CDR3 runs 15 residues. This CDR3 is CASSDVAGVGERLFF. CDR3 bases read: TGTGCCAGCAGTGATGTGGCAGGGGTCGGCGAA.